What follows are 26 T cell receptor beta chains derived from one specimen sequenced in a study of cytomegalovirus exposure and HLA in healthy donors. Using immunoSEQ multiplex PCR, the repertoire was profiled, and TCRdb retains in-frame clones only, with some absent. In the table there are 300,000 to 450,000 clones, just over 85% of which are singletons. The sequencing sample was made of PBMCs. The receptor set was obtained from a woman younger than 35 in good health and CMV-seronegative.

The chain couples TRBV6-6 to TRBJ1-6, with TRBD1 as a possible D gene (6 bases). This CDR3 is built from 14 residues. V shed 7 bases and J shed 7 bases, with 14 bases lying between them. CDR1 MNHNY and CDR2 SVGAGI come from the germline V gene (reference sequence). The CDR3 DNA is TGTGCCAGCACCGCACGGACAGAAAATTCACCCCTCCACTTT. Its translation is CASTARTENSPLHF.

This chain links TRBV10-1 with TRBJ1-1; D is ambiguous. Germline lookup yields CDR1 WNHNN and CDR2 SYGVQD (reference sequence). The CDR3 spans 13 residues. Between the trimmed V and J ends, which lost 2 bases and 1 base, there was a span of 5 bases. In DNA form, the CDR3 reads TGCGCCAGCAGTGAGACACCGAACACTGAAGCTTTCTTT. The encoded protein is CASSETPNTEAFF.

The rearrangement uses TRBV2 and TRBJ2-3; D unclear. V lost 5 bases and J 6 bases, leaving 12 bases between the germline ends. Germline V gene lookup returns CDR1 SNHLY and CDR2 FYNNEI. The CDR3 is made up of 13 amino acids. CDR3 DNA: TGTGCCAGCAGTACGGGTCCCCTGGATACGCAGTATTTT. Its translation: CASSTGPLDTQYF.

The chain links TRBV27 to TRBJ2-7; tentatively, D is TRBD2 (5 bases). Trimming removed 5 bases at V and 7 bases at J, with 12 bases between. The CDR3 has 12 amino acids. Germline V gene data show CDR1 as MNHEY and CDR2 as SMNVEV (reference sequence). CDR3: CASSLNSGEQYF. The DNA for the CDR3 is TGTGCCAGCAGTCTCAATTCGGGGGAGCAGTACTTC.

This chain uses TRBV27 with TRBJ1-1; no definite D call. The CDR3 runs 13 residues. V was shortened by 2 bases and J by 6 bases, with 10 bases between the two germline ends. The germline CDR1 and CDR2 sequences are MNHEY and SMNVEV (reference sequence). The CDR3 here is CASSLDLEAEAFF. CDR3 DNA: TGTGCCAGCAGTTTAGACCTCGAGGCTGAAGCTTTCTTT.

The chain couples TRBV10-2 to TRBJ2-7; a weak D match, TRBD2 (6 bases). The CDR3 contains 13 residues. CDR1 WSHSY and CDR2 SAAADI come from the germline V gene. Between the trimmed V and J ends, which lost 7 bases and 2 bases, there was a span of 12 bases. CDR3 sequence (DNA): TGCGCCAGCACAACGGCGGGACCCTACGAGCAGTACTTC. This encodes CASTTAGPYEQYF.

The J gene is TRBJ1-1, the V gene TRBV19; D may be TRBD1 (6 bases). Trimming pared 2 bases from V and 2 bases from J, leaving 12 bases between. Germline CDR1 LNHDA, CDR2 SQIVND (reference sequence). The CDR3 loop spans 15 amino acids. The CDR3 loop is CASSITGSRNTEAFF. The CDR3 nucleotides read TGTGCCAGTAGTATAACAGGGAGTCGAAACACTGAAGCTTTCTTT.

This sequence joins TRBV28 and TRBJ2-1; the match to TRBD1 covers 8 bases. The CDR3 totals 15 residues. V lost 5 bases and J lost 9; bases outside the gene matches: 12. Germline CDR1 and CDR2: MDHEN and SYDVKM. The CDR3 protein is CASSPAGAGGVEQFF. CDR3 sequence (DNA): TGTGCCAGCAGTCCCGCAGGGGCAGGGGGCGTTGAGCAGTTCTTC.

The count of this clone is one. The chain has TRBV19 and TRBJ2-7; a possible D gene is TRBD2 (7 bases). Germline V gene data show CDR1 as LNHDA and CDR2 as SQIVND (reference sequence). CDR3 length equals 18 residues. V lost 6 bases and J 0 bases, leaving 24 bases between the germline ends. The CDR3 nucleotides are TGTGCCAGTAGCGACGAGCGGGACACCTCCAAAAGCTCCTACGAGCAGTACTTC. Its protein is CASSDERDTSKSSYEQYF.

This rearrangement joins TRBV27 to TRBJ1-2; D is undetermined. The CDR3 extends over 14 amino acids. V was cut by 2 bases and J by 6 bases, with 13 bases left in between. Germline values: CDR1 MNHEY, CDR2 SMNVEV (reference sequence). This CDR3 reads CASSLGGRSNGYTF. The CDR3 nucleotides read TGTGCCAGCAGTTTAGGAGGGAGGTCCAATGGCTACACCTTC.

J is TRBJ1-6 and V is TRBV28; D gene unclear. Trimming removed 7 bases from V and 3 bases from J, with 19 bases in between. The germline gives CDR1 MDHEN, CDR2 SYDVKM. The CDR3 extends over 17 amino acids. In DNA form, the CDR3 reads TGTGCCAGCATAGGGAACGGAGGGATAGACTATAATTCACCCCTCCACTTT. It specifies CASIGNGGIDYNSPLHF.

V gene TRBV2 combines with J gene TRBJ2-7; weak D call: TRBD2 (7 bases). The V gene's germline CDR1 is SNHLY and CDR2 FYNNEI. Trimming took off 2 bases at V and 6 bases at J, with 17 bases between the two ends. The CDR3 loop spans 15 amino acids. This CDR3 is CASSERGGPLGEQYF. The CDR3 DNA reads as TGTGCCAGCAGTGAACGCGGGGGCCCACTTGGCGAGCAGTACTTC.

The chain joins TRBV6-5 to TRBJ2-1; the match to TRBD1 covers 7 bases. Losses at the gene ends were 5 bases for V and 7 bases for J; bases not matched to a gene: 11. This CDR3 has 15 amino acids. Germline-derived CDR1 and CDR2 are MNHEY and SVGAGI. This CDR3 reads CASSIDRVATNEQFF. CDR3 coding DNA: TGTGCCAGCAGTATTGACAGGGTAGCGACGAATGAGCAGTTCTTC.

The chain employs TRBV13 and TRBJ1-2; D call uncertain. Per the germline V gene, CDR1 is PRHDT and CDR2 is FYEKMQ (reference sequence). Trimming removed 5 bases from V and 8 bases from J, with 18 bases in between. The CDR3 is made up of 14 amino acids. The CDR3, as DNA: TGTGCCAGCAGCGATGGGAGGGCACTCTGGGGCTACACCTTC. It codes for CASSDGRALWGYTF.

This clone has just a few counts. The chain carries TRBV25-1 and TRBJ1-5; 7 bases line up with TRBD1. The CDR3 spans 14 residues. CDR1 is MGHDK, CDR2 SYGVNS, per germline. The junction had 4 bases not matched to a gene; V was cut back by 6 bases and J by 2 bases. DNA of the CDR3: TGTGCCAGCAGCCCCGGACAGGGCAATCAGCCCCAGCATTTT. Protein product: CASSPGQGNQPQHF.

The gene calls are TRBV19 and TRBJ2-7; 7 positions match TRBD1. V trimming: 3 bases; J trimming: 1 base; junction bases outside the gene matches: 3. This CDR3 contains 14 residues. The V gene's germline CDR1 is LNHDA and CDR2 SQIVND (reference sequence). CDR3 nucleotide sequence: TGTGCCAGTAGTATGACAGGGCAATCCTACGAGCAGTACTTC. Protein sequence: CASSMTGQSYEQYF.

V gene TRBV18 combines with J gene TRBJ2-7, with 10 positions matching TRBD1. Unmatched junction bases numbered 3, after V lost 0 bases and J lost 4 bases. Germline-derived CDR1 and CDR2 are KGHSH and LQKENI. The CDR3 is 15 amino acids. In nucleotides, the CDR3 is TGTGCCAGCTCACCACCGTCGGGACAGGGGTACGAGCAGTACTTC. This encodes CASSPPSGQGYEQYF.

The V and J genes are TRBV5-1 and TRBJ2-1; 8 bases map to TRBD2. The J segment lost 0 bases and the V segment lost 3 bases, leaving 5 bases of the junction unmatched. CDR1 SGHRS and CDR2 YFSETQ come from the germline V gene. The CDR3 is 16 amino acids. This CDR3 reads CASSSLAVGSYNEQFF. CDR3 nucleotides: TGCGCCAGCAGCTCACTAGCGGTCGGCTCCTACAATGAGCAGTTCTTC.

The chain carries TRBV6-1 and TRBJ1-4; D uncertain. Germline-derived CDR1 and CDR2 are MNHNS and SASEGT. The V and J ends lost 4 bases and 1 base respectively, with 10 bases between them. This CDR3 spans 15 amino acids. CDR3 in amino acids: CASSVVHRTNEKLFF. CDR3 nucleotides: TGTGCCAGCAGTGTCGTACACCGAACTAATGAAAAACTGTTTTTT.

The chain employs TRBV10-1 and TRBJ2-3, with 10 bases aligning to TRBD2. Trimming at V came to 7 bases and at J to 0 bases, leaving 4 bases not matched to a gene. Germline V gene lookup returns CDR1 WNHNN and CDR2 SYGVQD (reference sequence). The CDR3 sequence is 15 residues long. The CDR3 region has the DNA TGCGCCAGCACCCGGGGACTAGCGAGCACAGATACGCAGTATTTT. Translation gives CASTRGLASTDTQYF.

The chain employs TRBV30 and TRBJ2-3; TRBD2 matches 7 bases. CDR3 length: 15 amino acids. J lost 0 bases, V lost 4 bases, and 7 bases had no gene match. Germline CDR1 is GTSNPN and CDR2 is SVGIG (reference sequence). The CDR3 protein is CAWNPSGGSTDTQYF. CDR3 sequence (DNA): TGTGCCTGGAACCCTAGCGGAGGGAGCACAGATACGCAGTATTTT. Full variable domain (remainder filled in from reference TRBV30 and TRBJ2-3): SQTIHQWPATLVQPVGSPLSLECTVEGTSNPNLYWYRQAAGRGLQLLFYSVGIGQISSEVPQNLSASRPQDRQFILSSKKLLLSDSGFYLCAWNPSGGSTDTQYFGPGTRLTVL.

This clone came up a few times. The V gene is TRBV27, the J gene TRBJ1-2; 7 positions match TRBD1. V was clipped by 6 bases and J by 2 bases; unmatched bases: 6. There are 14 residues in the CDR3. CDR1 and CDR2 (germline): MNHEY, SMNVEV (reference sequence). For the CDR3, the DNA is TGTGCCAGCAGGGGGGACAGTTTAAACTATGGCTACACCTTC. Encoded protein: CASRGDSLNYGYTF.

The gene calls are TRBV6-1 and TRBJ2-5, with D hard to call. The CDR3 extends over 14 amino acids. V was cut by 1 base and J by 2 bases, with 8 bases left in between. Germline CDR1 is MNHNS and CDR2 is SASEGT. CDR3 protein: CASSEGAVQETQYF. CDR3 nucleotides: TGTGCCAGCAGTGAAGGGGCAGTACAAGAGACCCAGTACTTC.

This sequence joins TRBV9 and TRBJ2-7; 10 nucleotides agree with TRBD1. Trimming at V came to 0 bases and at J to 5 bases, leaving 5 bases not matched to a gene. The CDR3 spans 15 residues. From germline, CDR1 is SGDLS and CDR2 YYNGEE. The CDR3 DNA reads TGTGCCAGCAGCGTAGAGGGACAGGGGTCTGACGAGCAGTACTTC. Translation: CASSVEGQGSDEQYF.

This chain connects TRBV7-9 to TRBJ1-2; D unresolved. With 1 base removed from V and 8 bases from J, the gap between germline ends came to 14 bases. CDR1 SEHNR and CDR2 FQNEAQ come from the germline V gene (reference sequence). The CDR3 covers 14 residues. The CDR3 coding sequence is TGTGCCAGCAGCTTAGGCCGGGGTAGCAGCGGCTACACCTTC. Its protein product is CASSLGRGSSGYTF.

This clone appeared once. The chain uses TRBV14 and TRBJ2-5, with TRBD1 matching 7 bases. Per the germline V gene, CDR1 is SGHDN and CDR2 is FVKESK. V shed 7 bases and J 4 bases; nucleotides not matched to a gene: 6. There are 13 residues in the CDR3. The CDR3 sequence: CASNHRGRETQYF. In DNA, the CDR3 is TGTGCCAGCAACCACAGGGGAAGAGAGACCCAGTACTTC.